This T cell receptor (beta chain) was captured by sequencing in a study of T cells in Graves' hyperthyroidism and ophthalmopathy. On the study more broadly: Peripheral blood draws took place at initial diagnosis, ahead of any treatment. Overall study findings and caveats: Blood held most thyroid clonotypes expanded above 0.001 frequency. Researchers report that a 13 V-J model separated ophthalmopathy from stable hyperthyroidism.

It was RNA transcripts that yielded the amplified TCR beta CDR3 regions. HTBI primers were the set used in a first-round RT-PCR of the TCR CDR3. TCRdb independently ran MiXCR on the multiplex PCR reads; one entry per CDR3 protein. This sample yields 360,000 or so distinct CDR3 sequences, of which around 18% are seen a single time; around 15% belongs to the top ten. Notes on this clonotype: Antigen: not known.

Ophthalmopathy cases scored 3 or more on the Clinical Activity Score and 4 or more on NOSPECS grade, with duration below 3 months. Trimming removed 0 bases from V and 3 bases from J; junction bases left unmatched: 8. CDR1 DFQATT and CDR2 SNEGSKA come from the germline V gene (reference sequence). The CDR3 loop spans 16 amino acids. The sequence was collected from a middle-aged woman with Graves' ophthalmopathy. V usage is TRBV20-1 and J usage is TRBJ2-7, with TRBD2 matching 10 bases. Source material: blood. The DNA of the CDR3 is TGCAGTGCTAGAGATCCCACCCGGACTAGCGGCTACGAGCAGTACTTC. It codes for CSARDPTRTSGYEQYF.